This paragraph covers one T cell receptor beta chain sequence. The antigen is undetermined. These data belong to a study of radiotherapy plus CTLA-4 blockade in lung cancer. At the level of the study: Roughly 17% of patients responded objectively, and 31% achieved disease control. Findings and caveats of the study: The best prediction of response reportedly came from early blood T cell clone dynamics, with interferon-beta. Tumor-derived TCR clones expanded in blood after radiotherapy plus ipilimumab.

Using immunoSEQ multiplex PCR, the repertoire was profiled, and TCRdb retains in-frame clones only, with some absent. The table has 85,000 to 95,000 clones, roughly 85% seen once. Ipilimumab CTLA-4 blockade and focal radiation were given to patients with chemo-refractory metastatic non-small-cell lung cancer. CDR1 is SGHVS and CDR2 is FNYEAQ in the germline V gene. The ends were cut back, 5 bases at V and 2 bases at J, with 13 bases in the middle. The CDR3 is made up of 15 amino acids. V is TRBV7-6 and J is TRBJ1-5; D call uncertain. The receptor was isolated from a human donor with non-small cell lung cancer that progressed on radiotherapy plus ipilimumab. The sequencing used peripheral blood, collected from a patient treated with radiotherapy plus ipilimumab. CDR3 in DNA: TGTGCCAGCAGCCAAGGCGGGGATGGCAATCAGCCCCAGCATTTT. It specifies CASSQGGDGNQPQHF. The variable domain in full, with the rest retrieved from reference TRBV7-6 and TRBJ1-5, is GAGVSQSPRYKVTKRGQDVALRCDPISGHVSLYWYRQALGQGPEFLTYFNYEAQQDKSGLPNDRFSAERPEGSISTLTIQRTEQRDSAMYRCASSQGGDGNQPQHFGDGTRLSIL.